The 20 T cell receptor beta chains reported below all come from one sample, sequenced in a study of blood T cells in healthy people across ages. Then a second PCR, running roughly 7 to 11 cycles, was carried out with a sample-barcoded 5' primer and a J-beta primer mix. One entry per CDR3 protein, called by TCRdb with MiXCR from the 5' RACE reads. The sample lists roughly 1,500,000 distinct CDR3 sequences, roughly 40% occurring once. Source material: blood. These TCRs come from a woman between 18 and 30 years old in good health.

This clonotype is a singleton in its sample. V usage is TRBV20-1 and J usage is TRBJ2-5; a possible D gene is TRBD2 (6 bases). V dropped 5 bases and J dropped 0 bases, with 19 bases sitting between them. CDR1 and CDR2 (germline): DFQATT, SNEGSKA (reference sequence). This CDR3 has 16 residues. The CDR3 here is CSASPDYRGYQETQYF. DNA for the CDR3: TGCAGTGCTTCCCCGGACTACCGTGGATACCAAGAGACCCAGTACTTC.

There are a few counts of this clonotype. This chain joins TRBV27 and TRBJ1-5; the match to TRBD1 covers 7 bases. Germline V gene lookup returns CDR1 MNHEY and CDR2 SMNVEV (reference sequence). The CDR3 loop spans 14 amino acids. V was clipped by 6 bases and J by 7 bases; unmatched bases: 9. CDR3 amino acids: CASSRGDSGQPQHF. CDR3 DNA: TGTGCCAGCAGCCGTGGGGACAGCGGACAGCCCCAGCATTTT.

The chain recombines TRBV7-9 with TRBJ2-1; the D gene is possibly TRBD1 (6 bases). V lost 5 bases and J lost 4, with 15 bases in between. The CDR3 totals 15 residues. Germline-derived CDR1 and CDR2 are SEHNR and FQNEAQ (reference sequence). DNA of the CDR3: TGTGCCAGCAGCCACCGACAGGCCCATTACAATGAGCAGTTCTTC. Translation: CASSHRQAHYNEQFF.

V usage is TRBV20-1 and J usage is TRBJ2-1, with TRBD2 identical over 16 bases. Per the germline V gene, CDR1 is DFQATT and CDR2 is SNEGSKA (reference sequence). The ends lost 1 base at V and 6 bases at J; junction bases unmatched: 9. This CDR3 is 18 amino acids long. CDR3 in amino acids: CSARGGTSGRAARNEQFF. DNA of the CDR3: TGCAGTGCTAGAGGCGGGACTAGCGGGAGGGCCGCGCGCAATGAGCAGTTCTTC.

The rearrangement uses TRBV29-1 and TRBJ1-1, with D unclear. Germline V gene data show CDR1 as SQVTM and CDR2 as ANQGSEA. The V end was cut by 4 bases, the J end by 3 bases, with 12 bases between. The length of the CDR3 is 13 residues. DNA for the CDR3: TGCAGCGTTGGTGAGGGATCCCACACTGAAGCTTTCTTT. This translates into CSVGEGSHTEAFF.

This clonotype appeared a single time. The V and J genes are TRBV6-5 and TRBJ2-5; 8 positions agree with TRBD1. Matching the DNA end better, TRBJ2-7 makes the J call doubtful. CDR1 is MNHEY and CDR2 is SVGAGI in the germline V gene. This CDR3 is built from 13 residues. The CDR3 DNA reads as TGTGCCAGCAGGACAGGGGTTTCCAACGAGCAGTACTTC. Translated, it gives CASRTGVSNEQYF.

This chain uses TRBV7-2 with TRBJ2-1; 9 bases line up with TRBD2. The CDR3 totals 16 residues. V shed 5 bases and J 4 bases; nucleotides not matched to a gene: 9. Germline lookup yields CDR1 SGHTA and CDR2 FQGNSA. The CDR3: CASSLLAGTEYNEQFF. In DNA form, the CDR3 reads TGTGCCAGCAGCCTCCTAGCGGGAACGGAGTACAATGAGCAGTTCTTC.

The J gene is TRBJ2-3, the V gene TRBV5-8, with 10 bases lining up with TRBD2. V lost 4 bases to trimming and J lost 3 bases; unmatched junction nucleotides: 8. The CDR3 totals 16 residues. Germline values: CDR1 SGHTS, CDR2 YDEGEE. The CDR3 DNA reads TGTGCCAGCAGCCTTCTAGCGGGAGATAGGACAGATACGCAGTATTTT. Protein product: CASSLLAGDRTDTQYF.

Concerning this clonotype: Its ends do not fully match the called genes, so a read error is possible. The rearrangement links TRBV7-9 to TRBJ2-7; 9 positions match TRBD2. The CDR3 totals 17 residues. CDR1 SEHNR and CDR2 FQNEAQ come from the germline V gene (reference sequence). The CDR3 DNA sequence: TGTGTCAGCACCGAAGTGGGTATAGCGGGAGTACCCAATGAGCAGTACTTC. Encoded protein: CVSTEVGIAGVPNEQYF. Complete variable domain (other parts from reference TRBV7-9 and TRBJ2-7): DTGVSQNPRHKITKRGQNVTFRCDPISEHNRLYWYRQTLGQGPEFLTYFQNEAQLEKSRLLSDRFSAERPKGSFSTLEIQRTEQGDSAMYLCVSTEVGIAGVPNEQYFGPGTRLTVT.

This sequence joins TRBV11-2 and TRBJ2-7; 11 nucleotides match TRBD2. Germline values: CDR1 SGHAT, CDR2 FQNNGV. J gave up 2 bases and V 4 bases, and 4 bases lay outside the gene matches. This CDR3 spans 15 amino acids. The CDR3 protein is CASSYTLAGAYEQYF. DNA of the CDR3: TGTGCCAGCAGCTACACACTAGCGGGAGCCTACGAGCAGTACTTC.

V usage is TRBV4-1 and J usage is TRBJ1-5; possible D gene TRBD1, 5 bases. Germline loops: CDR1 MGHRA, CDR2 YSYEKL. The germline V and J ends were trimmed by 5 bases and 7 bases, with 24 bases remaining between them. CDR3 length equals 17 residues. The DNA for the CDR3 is TGCGCCAGCAGCAGAATCCAAGGTCCAGGGACGGGCCAGCCCCAGCATTTT. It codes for CASSRIQGPGTGQPQHF.

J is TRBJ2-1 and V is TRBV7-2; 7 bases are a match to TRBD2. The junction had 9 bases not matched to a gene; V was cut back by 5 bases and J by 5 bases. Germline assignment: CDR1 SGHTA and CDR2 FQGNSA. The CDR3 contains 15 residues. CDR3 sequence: CASSMGGAGHNEQFF. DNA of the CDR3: TGTGCCAGCAGCATGGGAGGGGCAGGACACAATGAGCAGTTCTTC.

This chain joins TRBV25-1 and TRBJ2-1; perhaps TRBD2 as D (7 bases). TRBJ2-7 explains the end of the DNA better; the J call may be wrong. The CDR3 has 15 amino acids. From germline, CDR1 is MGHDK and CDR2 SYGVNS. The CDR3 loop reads CASGGASGTYNEQYF. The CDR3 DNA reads TGTGCCAGCGGGGGGGCTAGCGGAACCTACAATGAGCAGTACTTC.

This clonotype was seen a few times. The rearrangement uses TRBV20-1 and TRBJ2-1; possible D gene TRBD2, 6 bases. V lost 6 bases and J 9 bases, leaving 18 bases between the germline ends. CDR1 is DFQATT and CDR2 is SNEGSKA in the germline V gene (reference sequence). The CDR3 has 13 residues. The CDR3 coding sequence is TGCAGTGCCCCAGGAATCCTGGGGGGTGAGCAGTTCTTC. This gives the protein CSAPGILGGEQFF.

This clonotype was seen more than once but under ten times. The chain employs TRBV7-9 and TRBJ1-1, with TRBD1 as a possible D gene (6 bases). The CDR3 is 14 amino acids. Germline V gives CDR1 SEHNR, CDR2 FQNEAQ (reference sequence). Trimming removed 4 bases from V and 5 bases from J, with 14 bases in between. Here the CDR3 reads CASSSPGRGTEAFF. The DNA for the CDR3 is TGTGCCAGCAGCTCCCCAGGGAGGGGGACTGAAGCTTTCTTT. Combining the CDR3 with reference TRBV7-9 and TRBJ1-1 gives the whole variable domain DTGVSQNPRHKITKRGQNVTFRCDPISEHNRLYWYRQTLGQGPEFLTYFQNEAQLEKSRLLSDRFSAERPKGSFSTLEIQRTEQGDSAMYLCASSSPGRGTEAFFGQGTRLTVV.

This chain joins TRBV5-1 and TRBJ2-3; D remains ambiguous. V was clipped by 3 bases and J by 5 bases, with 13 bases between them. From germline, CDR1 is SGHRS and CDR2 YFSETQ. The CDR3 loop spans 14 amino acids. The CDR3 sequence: CASSSAANRDTQYF. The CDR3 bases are TGCGCCAGCAGCTCGGCGGCCAACAGAGATACGCAGTATTTT. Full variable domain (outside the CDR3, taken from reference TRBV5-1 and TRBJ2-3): KAGVTQTPRYLIKTRGQQVTLSCSPISGHRSVSWYQQTPGQGLQFLFEYFSETQRNKGNFPGRFSGRQFSNSRSEMNVSTLELGDSALYLCASSSAANRDTQYFGPGTRLTVL.

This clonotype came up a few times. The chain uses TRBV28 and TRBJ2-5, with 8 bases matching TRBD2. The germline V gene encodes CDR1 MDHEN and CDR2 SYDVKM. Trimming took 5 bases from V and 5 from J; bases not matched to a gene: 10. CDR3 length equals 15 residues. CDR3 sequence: CASSLPLADRETQYF. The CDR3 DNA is TGTGCCAGCAGTCTCCCACTAGCGGACCGGGAGACCCAGTACTTC.

CDR3 amino acids: CASSLPGQGENEQFF. The CDR3 DNA follows: TGTGCCAGCAGCTTGCCCGGACAGGGGGAGAATGAGCAGTTCTTC. The V call is TRBV7-3, the J call TRBJ2-1, with 10 bases identical to TRBD1. The germline gives CDR1 SGHTA, CDR2 FQGTGA. This CDR3 has 15 amino acids. The trim removed 3 bases at V and 7 bases at J, leaving 6 bases unmatched.

The CDR3 loop is CASSGASDRYEQYF. The CDR3 region has the DNA TGTGCCAGCAGTGGGGCTAGCGATCGCTACGAGCAGTACTTC. This chain uses TRBV6-5 with TRBJ2-7, with D possibly being TRBD2 (6 bases). Trimming took off 5 bases at V and 3 bases at J, with 14 bases between the two ends. CDR1 MNHEY and CDR2 SVGAGI come from the germline V gene. This CDR3 contains 14 residues.

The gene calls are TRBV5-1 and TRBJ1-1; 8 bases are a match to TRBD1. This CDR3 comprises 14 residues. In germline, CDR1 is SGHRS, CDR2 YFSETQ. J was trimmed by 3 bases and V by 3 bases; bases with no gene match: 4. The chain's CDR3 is CASSWTGYDTEAFF. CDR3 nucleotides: TGCGCCAGCAGCTGGACAGGGTACGACACTGAAGCTTTCTTT. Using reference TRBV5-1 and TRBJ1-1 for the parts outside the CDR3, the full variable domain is KAGVTQTPRYLIKTRGQQVTLSCSPISGHRSVSWYQQTPGQGLQFLFEYFSETQRNKGNFPGRFSGRQFSNSRSEMNVSTLELGDSALYLCASSWTGYDTEAFFGQGTRLTVV.